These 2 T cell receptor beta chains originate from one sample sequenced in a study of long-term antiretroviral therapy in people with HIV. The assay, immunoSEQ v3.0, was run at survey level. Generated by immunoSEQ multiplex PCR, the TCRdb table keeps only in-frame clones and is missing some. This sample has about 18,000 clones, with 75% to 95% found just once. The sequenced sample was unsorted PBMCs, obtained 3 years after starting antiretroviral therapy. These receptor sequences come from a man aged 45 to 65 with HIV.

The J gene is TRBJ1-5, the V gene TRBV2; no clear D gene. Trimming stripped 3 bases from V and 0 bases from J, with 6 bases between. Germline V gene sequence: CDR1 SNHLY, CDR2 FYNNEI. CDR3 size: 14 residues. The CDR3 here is CASSDTYSNQPQHF. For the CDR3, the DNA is TGTGCCAGCAGTGATACATATAGCAATCAGCCCCAGCATTTT. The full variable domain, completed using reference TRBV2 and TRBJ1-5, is EPEVTQTPSHQVTQMGQEVILRCVPISNHLYFYWYRQILGQKVEFLVSFYNNEISEKSEIFDDQFSVERPDGSNFTLKIRSTKLEDSAMYFCASSDTYSNQPQHFGDGTRLSIL.

The chain's CDR3 is CASSLGPDHYEQYF. The DNA for the CDR3 is TGTGCCAGCAGTTTGGGTCCAGATCACTACGAGCAGTACTTC. The V call is TRBV28, the J call TRBJ2-7, with D unclear. Germline V gene data show CDR1 as MDHEN and CDR2 as SYDVKM. CDR3 length: 14 residues. V was trimmed by 3 bases and J by 3 bases, leaving 12 bases between them. Combining the CDR3 with reference TRBV28 and TRBJ2-7 gives the whole variable domain DVKVTQSSRYLVKRTGEKVFLECVQDMDHENMFWYRQDPGLGLRLIYFSYDVKMKEKGDIPEGYSVSREKKERFSLILESASTNQTSMYLCASSLGPDHYEQYFGPGTRLTVT.